This entry lists 15 T cell receptor beta chains sequenced from one sample in a study of CD4 T cells in relation to SARS-CoV-2 and coronaviruses. The protocol was immunoSEQ multiplex PCR, while the TCRdb copy is restricted to in-frame clones and leaves out a portion. The sample consists of more than 30,000 clones, 75% to 90% of them appearing once. The material sequenced was memory CD4+ T cells from PBMCs. The receptors stem from an adult with COVID-19.

The chain employs TRBV5-1 and TRBJ2-1, with TRBD1 matching over 9 bases. The CDR3 totals 14 residues. Unmatched junction bases numbered 3, after V lost 3 bases and J lost 5 bases. Germline V gene sequence: CDR1 SGHRS, CDR2 YFSETQ. The CDR3 sequence is CASSSDRGDNEQFF. The CDR3 DNA follows: TGCGCCAGCAGCTCCGACAGGGGGGACAATGAGCAGTTCTTC.

V gene TRBV18 combines with J gene TRBJ2-7; 7 positions agree with TRBD1. CDR1 is KGHSH, CDR2 LQKENI, per germline. The CDR3 is made up of 14 amino acids. Trimming at V came to 2 bases and at J to 2 bases, leaving 3 bases not matched to a gene. CDR3 sequence: CASSPDRATYEQYF. The CDR3 DNA reads TGTGCCAGCTCACCAGACAGGGCCACCTACGAGCAGTACTTC.

The chain joins TRBV19 to TRBJ2-2; D may be TRBD1 (6 bases). This CDR3 spans 15 amino acids. Germline V CDR1 and CDR2: LNHDA, SQIVND (reference sequence). Trimming took off 6 bases at V and 3 bases at J, with 14 bases between the two ends. DNA for the CDR3: TGTGCCAGTAGGATCGGGACACTTCACACCGGGGAGCTGTTTTTT. Translating gives CASRIGTLHTGELFF.

The V gene is TRBV5-4, the J gene TRBJ2-7; 9 positions match TRBD1. Germline-derived CDR1 and CDR2 are SGHNT and YYREEE (reference sequence). The CDR3 runs 17 residues. The J segment lost 6 bases and the V segment lost 0 bases, leaving 13 bases of the junction unmatched. CDR3 sequence (DNA): TGTGCCAGCAGCTTGGGGGTAAACCGGGACAGGGCGGTCGAGCAGTACTTC. This encodes CASSLGVNRDRAVEQYF.

The J gene is TRBJ1-4, the V gene TRBV5-1; no firm D call. V gave up 5 bases and J gave up 0 bases, with 11 bases separating them. This CDR3 has 15 residues. Germline assignment: CDR1 SGHRS and CDR2 YFSETQ. The CDR3 region has the DNA TGCGCCAGCAGATCCACTGGCACAACTAATGAAAAACTGTTTTTT. It translates to CASRSTGTTNEKLFF.

This chain connects TRBV5-6 to TRBJ1-5; possibly TRBD1 for D (5 bases). Trimming shortened V by 6 bases and J by 0 bases, and 13 bases separated the two germline ends. This CDR3 has 15 amino acids. The germline V gene has CDR1 SGHDT and CDR2 YYEEEE. CDR3: CASTAGVYSNQPQHF. For the CDR3, the DNA is TGTGCCAGCACCGCGGGGGTTTATAGCAATCAGCCCCAGCATTTT.

The chain is built from TRBV7-9 and TRBJ2-5; the match to TRBD1 covers 7 bases. V shed 8 bases and J 1 base; nucleotides not matched to a gene: 1. Germline V lookup: CDR1 SEHNR, CDR2 FQNEAQ (reference sequence). CDR3 length: 12 amino acids. In nucleotides, the CDR3 is TGTGCCAGCCAGGGGGTCCAAGAGACCCAGTACTTC. It codes for CASQGVQETQYF.

This chain uses TRBV5-1 with TRBJ2-7, with 9 bases lining up with TRBD1. This CDR3 is built from 14 residues. J gave up 3 bases and V 2 bases, and 3 bases lay outside the gene matches. Germline V gene data show CDR1 as SGHRS and CDR2 as YFSETQ. CDR3 sequence reads: CASSFTGQGYEQYF. The CDR3 DNA follows: TGCGCCAGCAGCTTCACGGGACAGGGCTACGAGCAGTACTTC.

This clone has just a few counts. The chain recombines TRBV7-3 with TRBJ2-3; D perhaps matches TRBD2 (5 bases). Germline CDR1 SGHTA, CDR2 FQGTGA. There are 13 residues in the CDR3. Deletions cut 2 bases from V and 4 bases from J, with 7 bases between. CDR3 DNA: TGTGCCAGCAGCTTACTTAGCGCAGATACGCAGTATTTT. This translates into CASSLLSADTQYF.

The chain uses TRBV5-4 and TRBJ2-1; 7 bases line up with TRBD1. The CDR3 consists of 13 residues. The germline V gene encodes CDR1 SGHNT and CDR2 YYREEE (reference sequence). The junction had 5 bases not matched to a gene; V was cut back by 4 bases and J by 7 bases. The CDR3 DNA reads as TGTGCCAGCAGCGTACAGGGGTGGAATGAGCAGTTCTTC. Its protein is CASSVQGWNEQFF.

The chain uses TRBV12-5 and TRBJ2-3, with TRBD2 identical over 14 bases. The CDR3 is 15 amino acids. With 6 bases clipped from V and 4 bases from J, the junction kept 3 bases outside the gene matches. Germline-derived CDR1 and CDR2 are LGHNT and FRNRAP. DNA for the CDR3: TGTGCTAGTGGACTGGGACTAGCGGGAGCAGATACGCAGTATTTT. It is translated as CASGLGLAGADTQYF.

The rearrangement uses TRBV15 and TRBJ2-7; D is unresolved. V lost 0 bases and J lost 1, with 10 bases in between. The germline V gene has CDR1 LNHNV and CDR2 YYDKDF (reference sequence). The CDR3 totals 15 residues. Here the CDR3 DNA reads TGTGCCACCAGCAGAGATCTGGGCCAGTCCTACGAGCAGTACTTC. Protein product: CATSRDLGQSYEQYF.

This chain connects TRBV5-1 to TRBJ2-5; D is perhaps TRBD2 (6 bases). The CDR3 totals 14 residues. CDR1 is SGHRS, CDR2 YFSETQ, per germline. Between the trimmed V and J ends, which lost 0 bases and 7 bases, there was a span of 13 bases. The CDR3 sequence is CASSLAGDTPTQYF. CDR3 sequence (DNA): TGCGCCAGCAGCTTGGCGGGAGATACACCGACCCAGTACTTC.

This rearrangement joins TRBV19 to TRBJ1-5; D unclear. The CDR3 extends over 16 amino acids. Looked up from germline, CDR1 is LNHDA and CDR2 is SQIVND (reference sequence). The V and J ends lost 0 bases and 5 bases respectively, with 14 bases between them. The CDR3 protein is CASSIEKGIGDQPQHF. CDR3 DNA: TGTGCCAGTAGTATAGAAAAAGGGATTGGCGATCAGCCCCAGCATTTT.

This clone was counted only a few times. The genes are TRBV5-1 and TRBJ1-2; TRBD1 agrees at 9 bases. Germline CDR1 and CDR2: SGHRS and YFSETQ. This CDR3 region has 15 residues. Germline trimming cut 5 bases from V and 6 bases from J; bases unmatched to any gene: 11. This chain's CDR3 is CASSPDRDRVDGYTF. In nucleotides, the CDR3 is TGCGCCAGCAGTCCCGACCGGGACAGGGTAGATGGCTACACCTTC.